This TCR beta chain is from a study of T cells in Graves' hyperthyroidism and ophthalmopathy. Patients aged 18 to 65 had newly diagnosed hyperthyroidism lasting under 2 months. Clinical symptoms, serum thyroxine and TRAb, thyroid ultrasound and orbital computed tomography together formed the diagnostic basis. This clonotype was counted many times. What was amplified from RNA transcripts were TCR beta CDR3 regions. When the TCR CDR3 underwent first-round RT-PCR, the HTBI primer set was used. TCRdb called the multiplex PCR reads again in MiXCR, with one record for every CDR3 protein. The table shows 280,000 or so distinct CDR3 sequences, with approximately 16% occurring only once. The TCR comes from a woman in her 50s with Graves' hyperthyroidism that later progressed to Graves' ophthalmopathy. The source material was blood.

The CDR3 sequence is CASSSYGTSKRHYEQFF. In DNA form, the CDR3 reads TGTGCCAGCAGTAGTTACGGGACTAGCAAACGACACTACGAGCAGTTCTTC. The rearrangement links TRBV28 to TRBJ2-1, with 9 bases identical to TRBD2. The CDR3 loop spans 17 amino acids. Trimming removed 5 bases from V and 10 bases from J; junction bases left unmatched: 18. Per the germline V gene, CDR1 is MDHEN and CDR2 is SYDVKM.